The table lists the clone carrying this T cell receptor (beta chain) with a few counts. Antigen specificity is unknown. This record comes from a study of cytomegalovirus exposure and HLA in healthy donors. Broader study findings: A later analysis revealed that TCR association rates differed between HLA loci, peaking at DRB1 and bottoming out at HLA-C. With later analysis, a missense DCLRE1C variant became linked to TCR beta V- and J-gene trimming. Earlier results showed most TCR beta V segments being productive about 90% or about 30% of the time. Presence/absence analyses supposed approximately even sequencing depth among donors.

13 Jbeta primers and 60 Vbeta primers were used for the PCR. Data came from immunoSEQ multiplex PCR; TCRdb stores just in-frame clones and leaves some out. Found here are 150,000 or so clones, about 83% of them singletons; the top ten hold 13%. Per germline, CDR1 LGHNA and CDR2 YSLEER. The V gene end was trimmed by 3 bases and the J gene end by 5 bases; junction bases not matched to a gene: 7. CDR3 length: 14 residues. This receptor was obtained from a man in his forties in good health and CMV-seropositive. The rearrangement links TRBV4-3 to TRBJ2-7; 7 positions match TRBD1. The sequenced sample consisted of PBMCs. CDR3 protein: CASSQTRGIHEQYF. CDR3 in DNA: TGCGCCAGCAGCCAGACCAGGGGGATCCACGAGCAGTACTTC.